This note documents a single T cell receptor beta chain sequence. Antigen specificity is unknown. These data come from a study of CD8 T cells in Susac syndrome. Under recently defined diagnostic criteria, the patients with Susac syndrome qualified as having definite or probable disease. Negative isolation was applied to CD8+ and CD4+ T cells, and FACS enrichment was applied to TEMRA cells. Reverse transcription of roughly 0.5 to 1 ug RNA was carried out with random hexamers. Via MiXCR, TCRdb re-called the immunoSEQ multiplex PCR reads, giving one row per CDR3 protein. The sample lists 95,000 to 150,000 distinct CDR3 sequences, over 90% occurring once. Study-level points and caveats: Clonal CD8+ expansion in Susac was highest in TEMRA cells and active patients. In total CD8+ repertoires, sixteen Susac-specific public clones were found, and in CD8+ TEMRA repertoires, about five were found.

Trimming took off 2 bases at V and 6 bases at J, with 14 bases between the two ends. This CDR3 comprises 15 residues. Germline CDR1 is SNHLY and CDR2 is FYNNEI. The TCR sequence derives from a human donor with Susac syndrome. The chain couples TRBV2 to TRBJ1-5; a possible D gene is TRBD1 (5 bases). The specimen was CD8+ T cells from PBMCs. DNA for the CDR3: TGTGCCAGCAGTGAAAAGGGGCTCGGGCGTCAGCCCCAGCATTTT. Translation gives CASSEKGLGRQPQHF.